This T cell receptor (beta chain) was sequenced for a study of CD8+CD57+ T cells in acquired aplastic anemia. At the level of the study: The mean DNA yield obtained from sorted CD4+ and CD8+ cells came to around 3 ug.

The CDR3 covers 14 residues. Germline assignment: CDR1 LNHDA and CDR2 SQIVND (reference sequence). On this clonotype: A much larger clonotype is one base distant, so this may be a read error.

Patients selected for sequencing had displayed CD8+CD57+ cell expansion by flow cytometry. Patients had not yet gotten any therapy when their blood was taken for sampling. Genomic DNA constituted the template upon which TCR beta VDJ and CDR3 profiling was performed. TCRdb reprocessed the reads via MiXCR and lists one record per CDR3 protein. The sample consists of 210,000 or so distinct CDR3 sequences, around 49% of them appearing once. The TCR originated in a human donor with aplastic anemia. Input material: sorted CD4+, CD8+, or CD8+CD57+ T cells (not recorded which) from PBMCs. The chain is built from TRBV19 and TRBJ1-3; D not resolved. The CDR3 loop is CASNPEYSGITIYF. CDR3 nucleotides: TGTGCCAGTAACCCGGAATACTCTGGAATCACCATATATTTT.